The 2 T cell receptor beta chains below all came from one sample that was sequenced in a study of identical twins. TCRdb re-analysed the 5' RACE reads in MiXCR, keeping a single row per CDR3 protein. The table includes 500,000 to 550,000 distinct CDR3 sequences, approximately 22% detected once. Another study also made use of these data, one on T cells expressing NK-cell markers.

The sample was CD4+ T cells sorted from blood. These receptors came from a woman between 18 and 29 years old in good health.

The V gene is TRBV12-5, the J gene TRBJ2-2; 9 nucleotides agree with TRBD1. Germline V gene sequence: CDR1 LGHNT, CDR2 FRNRAP. Trimming at V came to 4 bases and at J to 4 bases, leaving 4 bases not matched to a gene. This CDR3 comprises 15 residues. For the CDR3, the DNA is TGTGCTAGTGGTTGGGACAGGGTTGGCACCGGGGAGCTGTTTTTT. Amino acid sequence: CASGWDRVGTGELFF.

V usage is TRBV7-8 and J usage is TRBJ2-5, with 9 bases matching TRBD2. The CDR3 contains 14 residues. CDR1 is SGHVS and CDR2 is FQNEAQ in the germline V gene. V shed 2 bases, J shed 5 bases, and the junction held 3 bases outside the gene matches. The CDR3: CASSLLAGSETQYF. In DNA form, the CDR3 reads TGTGCCAGCAGCTTACTAGCGGGATCGGAGACCCAGTACTTC.